This T cell receptor (beta chain) was sequenced in a study of CD8 T cells in Susac syndrome (dated by TCRdb to about 2019). About the investigation overall: The study used repertoire sequencing to test whether antigen drove CD8+ T cell activation and differentiation in Susac syndrome.

RNA was extracted using the RNeasy kit, and about 0.5 to 1 ug of the RNA was reverse transcribed with random hexamers. The immunoSEQ multiplex PCR assay, which covers 54 Vbeta and 13 Jbeta segments, was used to amplify TCR beta CDR3 regions. PCR amplification bias was corrected using a synthetic template baseline for primer optimization and computational correction. Processing in the source paper ran as follows. Reads were assigned to V, D and J genes according to IMGT and analyzed in immunoSEQ Analyzer, with only productive sequences retained. Clonality was calculated as one minus the Shannon entropy normalized by log2 of the number of productive unique sequences. For each patient and control, public and private clones were evaluated among the 100 most prevalent clones. Clones were defined as Susac-specific if absent from the healthy and MS cohorts, from around 1,000 published viral clones and from other ImmuneACCESS disease sequences. TCRdb handled the public reads itself, with Q25 trimming in fastp and clone calling in MiXCR, and kept productive beta chains. Each CDR3 protein gets just one entry, which takes the most common genes and DNA from the rows behind it. These V and J calls derive from TCRdb rather than the authors' analysis. The sample table holds 160,000 or so distinct CDR3 sequences, of which around 95% were seen once. The ten largest clones capture around 0.13% of the sample.

This clonotype was detected only once. Its antigen target is currently unknown. The input lacks base qualities; no much larger clone sits a single base away. A single read makes a weak case. Deletion took 10 bases off V and 7 bases off J, with a span of 19 bases between the germline ends. Reading the germline V gene (reference sequence) gives CDR1 LGHDT and CDR2 YNNKEL. The CDR3 contains 13 residues, cysteine and phenylalanine counted. The kept DNA is CDR3 alone, 39 bases in frame from the first base. Peripheral blood CD8+ and CD4+ T cells from healthy donors, Susac syndrome patients and multiple sclerosis patients were profiled using high-throughput TCR beta sequencing. The healthy donors served as controls matched for age and sex. Bulk CD8+ and CD4+ T cells were purified by magnetic negative isolation, while CD8+ TEMRA cells were enriched using FACS. Blood was collected in EDTA tubes and processed within 24 hours, with PBMCs isolated through density gradient centrifugation. PBMCs intended for TCR sequencing were cryopreserved in liquid nitrogen and thawed later in a water bath at 37 degrees C. Purity of sorted or isolated CD4+, CD8+ and CD8+ TEMRA cells was at least 90%.

What the study reported, not specific to this receptor: The TCR sequencing and HLA analysis was acknowledged to have included a relatively small number of individuals.

The receptor was derived from a human donor in good health. Here the chain combines TRBV3-1 and TRBJ1-2, and TRBD1 may be the D gene, going by 5 matching bases. The source material was CD4+ T cells from PBMCs. This receptor carries the CDR3 CATYGQIGSGYTF. The sequenced DNA is TGTGCCACCTACGGACAAATCGGTAGTGGCTACACCTTC.